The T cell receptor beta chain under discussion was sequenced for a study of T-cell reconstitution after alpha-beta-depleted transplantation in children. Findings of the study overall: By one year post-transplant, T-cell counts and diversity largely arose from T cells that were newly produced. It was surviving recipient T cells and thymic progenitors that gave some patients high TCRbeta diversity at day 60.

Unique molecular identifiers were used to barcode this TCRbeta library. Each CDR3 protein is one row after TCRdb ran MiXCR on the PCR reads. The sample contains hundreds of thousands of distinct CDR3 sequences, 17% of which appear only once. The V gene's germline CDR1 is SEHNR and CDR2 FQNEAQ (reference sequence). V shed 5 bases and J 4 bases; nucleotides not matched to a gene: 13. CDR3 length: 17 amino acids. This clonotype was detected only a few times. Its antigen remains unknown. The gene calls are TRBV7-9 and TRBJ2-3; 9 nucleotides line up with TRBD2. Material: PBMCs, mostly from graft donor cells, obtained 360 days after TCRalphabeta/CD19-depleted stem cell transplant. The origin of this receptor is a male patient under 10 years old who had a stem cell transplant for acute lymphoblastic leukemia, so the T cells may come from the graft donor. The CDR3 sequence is CASSPNLGLAGSDTQYF. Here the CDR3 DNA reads TGTGCCAGCAGCCCCAATCTAGGGCTAGCGGGATCAGATACGCAGTATTTT.